One and the same sample provided the 26 T cell receptor beta chains below, sequenced in a study of blood T cell repertoires in COVID-19. Produced via immunoSEQ multiplex PCR; TCRdb's table is partial and in-frame only. The table records 300,000 to 400,000 clones, around 87% of them present only once. Input material: peripheral blood. The receptors here all came from a woman aged 60 to 75 with COVID-19, enrolled during active disease.

The chain carries TRBV2 and TRBJ1-2, with 7 bases aligning to TRBD1. The trim removed 6 bases at V and 4 bases at J, leaving 8 bases unmatched. The CDR3 contains 14 residues. CDR1 and CDR2 from the germline V gene are SNHLY and FYNNEI. The CDR3 protein is CASSYLQGSYGYTF. CDR3 DNA sequence: TGTGCCAGCAGCTACCTACAGGGGTCCTATGGCTACACCTTC. Combining the CDR3 with reference TRBV2 and TRBJ1-2 gives the whole variable domain EPEVTQTPSHQVTQMGQEVILRCVPISNHLYFYWYRQILGQKVEFLVSFYNNEISEKSEIFDDQFSVERPDGSNFTLKIRSTKLEDSAMYFCASSYLQGSYGYTFGSGTRLTVV.

The rearrangement uses TRBV7-9 and TRBJ1-2; D is ambiguous. Trimming left V 5 bases short and J 8 bases short, with 15 bases between. The CDR3 consists of 13 residues. Germline loops: CDR1 SEHNR, CDR2 FQNEAQ (reference sequence). The CDR3 is CASSPPSARGYTF. The CDR3 nucleotides read TGTGCCAGCAGCCCCCCTTCCGCGCGGGGCTACACCTTC.

This clone has only one observation. This chain joins TRBV12-3 or TRBV12-4 and TRBJ1-1; D is unclear. Trimming removed 6 bases at V and 4 bases at J, with 12 bases between. The CDR3 length is 13 residues. Written as DNA, the CDR3 is TGTGCCAGCAGCCGGATTTCAGGCACTGAAGCTTTCTTT. It yields the protein CASSRISGTEAFF.

The chain has TRBV10-2 and TRBJ1-2; TRBD1 matches 9 bases. CDR3 length equals 14 residues. Trimming took 4 bases from V and 3 from J; bases not matched to a gene: 3. Germline CDR1 and CDR2: WSHSY and SAAADI. CDR3 nucleotides: TGCGCCAGCAGTGCGGGACAGGGCCACTATGGCTACACCTTC. Amino acids: CASSAGQGHYGYTF.

The chain employs TRBV30 and TRBJ2-7; 7 nucleotides match TRBD2. This CDR3 region has 14 residues. The V and J ends lost 0 bases and 2 bases, in that order; junction bases with no gene match: 4. Per germline, CDR1 GTSNPN and CDR2 SVGIG (reference sequence). The CDR3 reads CAWSVHGGTYEQYF. Here the CDR3 DNA reads TGTGCCTGGAGTGTACACGGGGGGACCTACGAGCAGTACTTC.

This clone turned up a few times. The rearrangement links TRBV6-1 to TRBJ1-6; the match to TRBD1 covers 8 bases. J gave up 8 bases and V 1 base, and 7 bases lay outside the gene matches. Germline assignment: CDR1 MNHNS and CDR2 SASEGT. The CDR3 has 16 residues. As DNA, the CDR3 is TGTGCCAGCAGTGAAGATGGGAGACAGGGGTATTCACCCCTCCACTTT. Its protein is CASSEDGRQGYSPLHF.

A single count supports this clone. The rearrangement uses TRBV15 and TRBJ1-4; maybe TRBD1 (5 bases). Trimming took 3 bases from V and 8 from J, leaving 10 bases between them. The germline V gene has CDR1 LNHNV and CDR2 YYDKDF (reference sequence). This CDR3 has 13 residues. This CDR3 reads CATSSRDGEKLFF. The DNA for the CDR3 is TGTGCCACCAGCAGCAGGGATGGGGAAAAACTGTTTTTT.

The rearrangement joins TRBV7-3 to TRBJ2-2, with a possible D match to TRBD1 (5 bases). This CDR3 region has 13 residues. V was shortened by 4 bases and J by 7 bases, with 10 bases between the two germline ends. The germline V gene has CDR1 SGHTA and CDR2 FQGTGA. CDR3 nucleotides: TGTGCCAGCAGCTCGGACACTTTCGGGGAGCTGTTTTTT. As protein: CASSSDTFGELFF.

The CDR3 loop is CASSSSLGDFGYEKLFF. The CDR3 region has the DNA TGTGCCAGCAGCTCATCGTTGGGTGACTTCGGGTACGAAAAACTGTTTTTT. The chain links TRBV9 to TRBJ1-4; D unresolved. The CDR3 length is 17 residues. The germline CDR1 and CDR2 sequences are SGDLS and YYNGEE. Between the trimmed V and J ends, which lost 4 bases and 8 bases, there was a span of 24 bases.

The chain links TRBV6-5 to TRBJ1-2; 8 bases line up with TRBD1. This CDR3 comprises 13 residues. The V segment lost 6 bases and the J segment 3 bases; nucleotides outside the gene matches: 3. Germline CDR1 MNHEY, CDR2 SVGAGI. CDR3 in DNA: TGTGCCAGCAGGACAGGGGAACACTATGGCTACACCTTC. Translating gives CASRTGEHYGYTF.

This clone has more than one count but fewer than ten. The chain employs TRBV3-1 (or the pseudogene TRBV3-2) and TRBJ1-4; D remains ambiguous. V lost 0 bases and J lost 0, with 5 bases in between. Germline V gene lookup returns CDR1 LGHDT and CDR2 YNNKEL (reference sequence). The CDR3 consists of 15 residues. The CDR3 DNA is TGTGCCAGCAGCCAAGATCTTCCAACTAATGAAAAACTGTTTTTT. Protein sequence: CASSQDLPTNEKLFF.

This rearrangement joins TRBV6-6 to TRBJ1-1, with 9 positions matching TRBD1. Germline assignment: CDR1 MNHNY and CDR2 SVGAGI (reference sequence). The J segment lost 1 base and the V segment lost 4 bases, leaving 7 bases of the junction unmatched. The CDR3 runs to 16 residues. The CDR3: CASSSTGGAGNTEAFF. The CDR3 region has the DNA TGTGCCAGCAGTTCAACAGGGGGCGCGGGGAACACTGAAGCTTTCTTT.

The chain uses TRBV3-1 (or the pseudogene TRBV3-2) and TRBJ2-5; D is undetermined. Trimming took off 1 base at V and 7 bases at J, with 7 bases between the two ends. Looked up from germline, CDR1 is LGHDT and CDR2 is YNNKEL (reference sequence). This CDR3 has 12 amino acids. The CDR3 region is CASSQVIGTQYF. As DNA, the CDR3 is TGTGCCAGCAGCCAAGTAATCGGGACCCAGTACTTC.

This clone appeared once. The V and J genes are TRBV6-5 and TRBJ1-3; D is perhaps TRBD1 (5 bases). In germline, CDR1 is MNHEY, CDR2 SVGAGI. V was shortened by 0 bases and J by 0 bases, with 9 bases between the two germline ends. The CDR3 runs 16 residues. CDR3 coding DNA: TGTGCCAGCAGTTACTCGGGACTGGACTCTGGAAACACCATATATTTT. Its translation: CASSYSGLDSGNTIYF.

The rearrangement uses TRBV6-5 and TRBJ1-1, with D perhaps matching TRBD1 (5 bases). The CDR3 has 16 residues. Trimming pared 0 bases from V and 3 bases from J, leaving 14 bases between. The germline CDR1 and CDR2 sequences are MNHEY and SVGAGI. The CDR3 region is CASSYSSMAGYTEAFF. CDR3 in DNA: TGTGCCAGCAGTTACTCGAGTATGGCAGGGTACACTGAAGCTTTCTTT.

The chain joins TRBV5-4 to TRBJ1-2, with 8 bases identical to TRBD1. Germline loops: CDR1 SGHNT, CDR2 YYREEE (reference sequence). The CDR3 extends over 16 amino acids. The V gene end was trimmed by 1 base and the J gene end by 7 bases; junction bases not matched to a gene: 12. This chain's CDR3 is CASSLFSGQGFAGYTF. In DNA, the CDR3 is TGTGCCAGCAGCTTGTTTAGTGGACAGGGATTCGCTGGCTACACCTTC.

This rearrangement joins TRBV2 to TRBJ1-2; perhaps TRBD1 as D (5 bases). The CDR3 contains 13 residues. The V gene lost 9 bases and the J gene lost 3 bases, with 14 bases spanning the gap. Per the germline V gene, CDR1 is SNHLY and CDR2 is FYNNEI. The CDR3 nucleotides are TGTGCCAGTCCCCCTCGGGGGGACTATGGCTACACCTTC. Translated, it gives CASPPRGDYGYTF.

This clone was found many times. The CDR3 coding sequence is TGTGCCAGTAGTTGGGCGGGGAACACTGAAGCTTTCTTT. The encoded protein is CASSWAGNTEAFF. The chain couples TRBV19 to TRBJ1-1; no clear D. Germline assignment: CDR1 LNHDA and CDR2 SQIVND (reference sequence). V was trimmed by 5 bases and J by 1 base, leaving 8 bases between them. The CDR3 totals 13 residues.

The CDR3 loop reads CATSDPSTDTQYF. The CDR3 DNA is TGTGCCACCAGTGATCCGTCGACAGATACGCAGTATTTT. The chain is built from TRBV24-1 and TRBJ2-3; no clear D. Germline V gene lookup returns CDR1 KGHDR and CDR2 SFDVKD. Trimming shortened V by 3 bases and J by 3 bases, and 6 bases separated the two germline ends. This CDR3 has 13 residues.

This clone was counted a few times. The rearrangement joins TRBV3-1 (or the pseudogene TRBV3-2) to TRBJ2-1; TRBD2 matches 9 bases. From germline, CDR1 is LGHDT and CDR2 YNNKEL (reference sequence). CDR3 size: 16 residues. Unmatched junction bases numbered 3, after V lost 0 bases and J lost 3 bases. For the CDR3, the DNA is TGTGCCAGCAGCCAAGATGCGGGGGGGTTCTACAATGAGCAGTTCTTC. Translating it yields CASSQDAGGFYNEQFF.

V and J are TRBV11-3 and TRBJ2-7; D is unclear. The CDR3 has 13 amino acids. Germline V lookup: CDR1 SGHNT, CDR2 YENEEA. V was pared by 1 base and J by 6 bases, with 10 bases between. The CDR3 sequence: CASSLGLVSEQYF. DNA for the CDR3: TGTGCCAGCAGCTTAGGCCTAGTTAGCGAGCAGTACTTC. Based on the CDR3 plus reference TRBV11-3 and TRBJ2-7, the full variable domain is EAGVVQSPRYKIIEKKQPVAFWCNPISGHNTLYWYLQNLGQGPELLIRYENEEAVDDSQLPKDRFSAERLKGVDSTLKIQPAELGDSAVYLCASSLGLVSEQYFGPGTRLTVT.

The chain recombines TRBV6-5 with TRBJ2-5, with D maybe TRBD1 (6 bases). V lost 5 bases and J lost 4, with 17 bases in between. The germline gives CDR1 MNHEY, CDR2 SVGAGI. The CDR3 is 15 residues long. Here the CDR3 DNA reads TGTGCCAGCAGTACCCCAGGGGATGGAGTAGAGACCCAGTACTTC. Translating it yields CASSTPGDGVETQYF.

This clone has only one observation. This chain uses TRBV12-3 or TRBV12-4 with TRBJ1-2, with a possible D match to TRBD1 (6 bases). There are 12 residues in the CDR3. V was clipped by 3 bases and J by 8 bases, with 10 bases between them. The CDR3 loop reads CASSFYRDGYTF. The CDR3, as DNA: TGTGCCAGCAGTTTTTACAGGGACGGCTACACCTTC.

The V and J genes are TRBV19 and TRBJ2-7; 8 positions match TRBD1. This CDR3 is 14 amino acids long. The V gene's germline CDR1 is LNHDA and CDR2 SQIVND (reference sequence). V lost 3 bases and J lost 4; bases outside the gene matches: 5. CDR3 nucleotides: TGTGCCAGTAGTATTCAGGGGGCGACGTACGAGCAGTACTTC. Protein product: CASSIQGATYEQYF.

This clone was counted only a few times. The chain links TRBV6-5 to TRBJ1-2; 9 bases line up with TRBD1. Germline loops: CDR1 MNHEY, CDR2 SVGAGI. The V gene end was trimmed by 6 bases and the J gene end by 6 bases; junction bases not matched to a gene: 11. The CDR3 spans 15 residues. Here the CDR3 DNA reads TGTGCCAGCAGCAGAAAGTGGGACAGGGAACATGGCTACACCTTC. As protein: CASSRKWDREHGYTF.

This rearrangement joins TRBV28 to TRBJ1-6; 7 nucleotides agree with TRBD1. The CDR3 covers 18 residues. Germline lookup yields CDR1 MDHEN and CDR2 SYDVKM. Losses at the gene ends were 2 bases for V and 0 bases for J; bases not matched to a gene: 7. The CDR3 here is CASSLPTGQSSYNSPLHF. The CDR3 bases are TGTGCCAGCAGTTTACCGACAGGGCAGAGCTCCTATAATTCACCCCTCCACTTT.